What follows are 20 T cell receptor beta chains derived from one specimen sequenced in a study of memory CD4+ T cells and cytomegalovirus serostatus. Sequenced by immunoSEQ multiplex PCR; TCRdb stores in-frame clones only, minus some. The sample holds roughly 40,000 clones, over 65% seen once. The sort gate was single viable CD3+CD4+CD8-CD45RO+ cells for memory CD4+ T cells. The specimen sequenced was memory CD4+ T cells from blood. These receptors all stem from an adult in good health and CMV-seronegative.

V is TRBV2 and J is TRBJ2-5; D may be TRBD1 or TRBD2 (7 bases each). The CDR3 is 14 residues long. From germline, CDR1 is SNHLY and CDR2 FYNNEI. V shed 8 bases and J shed 5 bases, with 18 bases lying between them. CDR3 residues: CASSQGGPGETQYF. The CDR3 nucleotides read TGTGCCAGCTCCCAGGGGGGGCCCGGGGAGACCCAGTACTTC.

The chain employs TRBV5-1 and TRBJ2-2, with 9 bases fitting TRBD2. The V gene's germline CDR1 is SGHRS and CDR2 YFSETQ. V shed 4 bases and J 1 base; nucleotides not matched to a gene: 2. CDR3 length equals 15 residues. The CDR3 DNA reads as TGCGCCAGCAGCCAAGCGGGGGGGAACACCGGGGAGCTGTTTTTT. Amino acids: CASSQAGGNTGELFF.

A single count supports this clone. V and J are TRBV19 and TRBJ1-5; D uncertain. The CDR3 has 14 residues. V was pared by 2 bases and J by 1 base, with 6 bases between. Germline loops: CDR1 LNHDA, CDR2 SQIVND (reference sequence). Here the CDR3 reads CASSIYHSNQPQHF. The DNA of the CDR3 is TGTGCCAGTAGTATATACCACAGCAATCAGCCCCAGCATTTT.

The J gene is TRBJ1-1, the V gene TRBV5-1; 8 nucleotides match TRBD1. The CDR3 extends over 17 amino acids. V lost 1 base and J lost 1; bases outside the gene matches: 9. Germline CDR1 and CDR2: SGHRS and YFSETQ. The CDR3 DNA reads as TGCGCCAGCAGCTTGTTGGGCTCAGGGGGCTCGAACACTGAAGCTTTCTTT. Translating it yields CASSLLGSGGSNTEAFF.

The V call is TRBV5-6, the J call TRBJ1-6; D might be TRBD1 (5 bases). Germline V gene lookup returns CDR1 SGHDT and CDR2 YYEEEE. The length of the CDR3 is 14 residues. V shed 2 bases and J shed 8 bases, with 11 bases lying between them. The CDR3 DNA reads TGTGCCAGCAGCTTCAGGCTCAGGGATTCACCCCTCCACTTT. This encodes CASSFRLRDSPLHF. Full variable domain (missing parts from reference TRBV5-6 and TRBJ1-6): DAGVTQSPTHLIKTRGQQVTLRCSPKSGHDTVSWYQQALGQGPQFIFQYYEEEERQRGNFPDRFSGHQFPNYSSELNVNALLLGDSALYLCASSFRLRDSPLHFGNGTRLTVT.

The chain has TRBV9 and TRBJ2-2, with 7 bases that match TRBD1. The V and J ends lost 0 bases and 6 bases, in that order; junction bases with no gene match: 8. Germline V gene lookup returns CDR1 SGDLS and CDR2 YYNGEE. CDR3 length equals 16 residues. CDR3 nucleotide sequence: TGTGCCAGCAGCGTAGGGAGGACAGGTGTCGCCGGGGAGCTGTTTTTT. This codes for CASSVGRTGVAGELFF.

This clone was picked up a small number of times. V is TRBV2 and J is TRBJ1-1; D ambiguous. Trimming took 4 bases from V and 1 from J, leaving 10 bases between them. The CDR3 totals 14 residues. Per the germline V gene, CDR1 is SNHLY and CDR2 is FYNNEI. DNA of the CDR3: TGTGCCAGCAGTGTGGGATTTGAGAACACTGAAGCTTTCTTT. Protein sequence: CASSVGFENTEAFF.

The genes are TRBV7-3 and TRBJ1-2, with a possible D match to TRBD1 (6 bases). Trimming shortened V by 1 base and J by 4 bases, and 13 bases separated the two germline ends. The CDR3 consists of 15 residues. Germline V gene data show CDR1 as SGHTA and CDR2 as FQGTGA. The CDR3 DNA follows: TGTGCCAGCAGCTTAAGCGCAGGGGCGGCCTATGGCTACACCTTC. Translating gives CASSLSAGAAYGYTF.

The chain employs TRBV11-2 and TRBJ1-6, with TRBD1 as a possible D gene (5 bases). The germline V and J ends were trimmed by 3 bases and 15 bases, with 9 bases remaining between them. The CDR3 has 11 residues. Germline V lookup: CDR1 SGHAT, CDR2 FQNNGV. The CDR3 here is CASSFPGDLHF. DNA for the CDR3: TGTGCCAGCAGCTTTCCGGGGGACCTCCACTTT.

V usage is TRBV6-6 and J usage is TRBJ1-1, with 8 bases fitting TRBD1. V was clipped by 5 bases and J by 7 bases; unmatched bases: 3. Germline V CDR1 and CDR2: MNHNY, SVGAGI (reference sequence). CDR3 length equals 12 residues. DNA for the CDR3: TGTGCCAGCAGTGGGACAGGCCTTGAAGCTTTCTTT. The encoded protein is CASSGTGLEAFF.

The CDR3 protein is CASSLGPSNTEAFF. In DNA form, the CDR3 reads TGCGCCAGCAGCTTGGGACCTTCAAACACTGAAGCTTTCTTT. This chain uses TRBV5-1 with TRBJ1-1; D ambiguous. Trimming removed 0 bases at V and 2 bases at J, with 8 bases between. This CDR3 is 14 amino acids long. Germline CDR1 is SGHRS and CDR2 is YFSETQ.

This chain uses TRBV7-2 with TRBJ1-6; perhaps TRBD1 as D (6 bases). V was pared by 3 bases and J by 9 bases, with 18 bases between. Germline V gene sequence: CDR1 SGHTA, CDR2 FQGNSA. This CDR3 contains 16 residues. The chain's CDR3 is CASSFGMGGQVSPLHF. The CDR3 DNA sequence: TGTGCCAGCAGCTTTGGTATGGGGGGCCAGGTTTCACCCCTCCACTTT.

This clone was counted a few times. The chain has TRBV7-2 and TRBJ1-6, with 7 bases aligning to TRBD1. The CDR3 spans 16 residues. Germline lookup yields CDR1 SGHTA and CDR2 FQGNSA. V was clipped by 4 bases and J by 13 bases; unmatched bases: 16. The DNA of the CDR3 is TGTGCCAGCAGCTCACCCTCCGGGACAGAGGACGCGCCCCTCCACTTT. This translates into CASSSPSGTEDAPLHF.

The genes are TRBV7-2 and TRBJ2-2; D may correspond to TRBD1 or TRBD2 (5 bases each). CDR1 is SGHTA and CDR2 is FQGNSA in the germline V gene. There are 17 residues in the CDR3. V was cut by 5 bases and J by 2 bases, with 18 bases left in between. In DNA form, the CDR3 reads TGTGCCAGCAGCGGCTCTCCAGGGACGCTTAACACCGGGGAGCTGTTTTTT. This encodes CASSGSPGTLNTGELFF.

Note on this clone: At one boundary the junction diverges from the germline segment, which might be a read error. Additional DNA sequences in this sample encode the identical CDR3. The CDR3 region has the DNA TGTGCCAGCAGTTTGGACAGAGACAATTCACCCCTCCACTTT. Its translation: CASSLDRDNSPLHF. The rearrangement joins TRBV5-4 to TRBJ1-6, with D possibly being TRBD1 (6 bases). Germline V gene data show CDR1 as SGHNT and CDR2 as YYREEE (reference sequence). CDR3 size: 14 residues.

This rearrangement joins TRBV7-9 to TRBJ1-5; 10 nucleotides line up with TRBD1. V trimming: 7 bases; J trimming: 4 bases; junction bases outside the gene matches: 4. Germline CDR1 is SEHNR and CDR2 is FQNEAQ (reference sequence). The CDR3 has 14 residues. CDR3 coding DNA: TGTGCCAGCAACGCGGGACAGGGGAATCAGCCCCAGCATTTT. It yields the protein CASNAGQGNQPQHF.

The chain carries TRBV29-1 and TRBJ2-7; TRBD1 matches at 8 bases. Germline assignment: CDR1 SQVTM and CDR2 ANQGSEA. The CDR3 length is 18 residues. J lost 2 bases, V lost 1 base, and 16 bases had no gene match. The CDR3 DNA sequence: TGCAGCGTTGAAGCCTCCCCACGCCGGCAGGGGGCTCCCTACGAGCAGTACTTC. Protein sequence: CSVEASPRRQGAPYEQYF.

This clone occurred once. This chain connects TRBV5-6 to TRBJ2-1, with 9 bases matching TRBD1. With 1 base clipped from V and 6 bases from J, the junction kept 2 bases outside the gene matches. The germline V gene encodes CDR1 SGHDT and CDR2 YYEEEE. The CDR3 covers 14 residues. The CDR3 spells CASSLTGGLNEQFF. Here the CDR3 DNA reads TGTGCCAGCAGCTTGACAGGGGGCCTCAATGAGCAGTTCTTC.

The chain carries TRBV4-1 and TRBJ1-2, with 12 bases matching TRBD1. J was trimmed by 2 bases and V by 5 bases; bases with no gene match: 6. This CDR3 region has 16 residues. CDR1 and CDR2 (germline): MGHRA, YSYEKL. CDR3 sequence (DNA): TGCGCCAGCAGCTCCCTAGGGACAGGGGGCAACTATGGCTACACCTTC. The encoded protein is CASSSLGTGGNYGYTF.

The chain has TRBV5-1 and TRBJ1-6; a possible D gene is TRBD1 (5 bases). The germline CDR1 and CDR2 sequences are SGHRS and YFSETQ. The CDR3 is made up of 16 amino acids. V lost 0 bases to trimming and J lost 2 bases, with 9 bases between them. The CDR3 sequence: CASSLGQSTYNSPLHF. The CDR3 DNA follows: TGCGCCAGCAGCTTGGGACAGTCCACCTATAATTCACCCCTCCACTTT.